This TCR beta chain was observed in a study of human T cells and chemical hapten exposure. Whole-study results and caveats: Significantly more large CDR3 similarity clusters arose among expanded TCRs than among controls.

The CDR3 is 13 amino acids. V lost 3 bases, J lost 6 bases, and 12 bases lay in between. Germline CDR1 and CDR2: SQVTM and ANQGSEA. A word on this clonotype: The target antigen is unknown.

Individual cDNA molecules (in the library) carried attached unique molecular identifiers. TCRdb ran MiXCR on the RACE reads and lists one entry per CDR3 protein. The sample yields some 45,000 distinct CDR3 sequences, about 8.9% seen once. Time point given: patch test 2, 6 weeks after DPC sensitization. Stated treatment: therapeutic diphenylcyclopropenone sensitization with weekly scalp DPC. Donation of samples came from alopecia patients who were 18 to 70 years old and suitable for DPC. The clonotype originates from a woman between 35 and 50 years old with alopecia areata. Some clones in this sample may be carry-over from other donors' samples. The starting material was whole blood, obtained in connection with sensitization to the hapten diphenylcyclopropenone (DPC). The V gene is TRBV29-1, the J gene TRBJ2-1; D possibly corresponds to TRBD2 (5 bases). CDR3 sequence: CSVDGEIPNEQFF. In DNA form, the CDR3 reads TGCAGCGTTGATGGGGAGATTCCCAATGAGCAGTTCTTC.